This passage covers 15 T cell receptor beta chains from one sample sequenced in a study of regulatory T cells in long-lasting Graves disease. Time point reported: persistent/refractory GD, antithyroid drugs over 5 years with positive TRAb. Preparation of the TCR library used RNA extracted from PBMCs. Sequencing libraries for TCR beta were prepared with iRepertoire HTBI primers and Arm-PCR of CDR3 regions. TCRdb processed the multiplex PCR reads anew with MiXCR; each CDR3 protein has one entry. The sample consists of under 450,000 distinct CDR3 sequences, roughly a quarter of them appearing once. The starting material was peripheral blood mononuclear cells (PBMCs), obtained when the disease was refractory, from a patient treated with antithyroid drugs. Receptor source: a female donor with Graves disease.

This clonotype was recorded a few times. The CDR3 sequence is CASSPGRMNYGYTF. In DNA form, the CDR3 reads TGTGCCAGCAGCCCTGGACGGATGAACTATGGCTACACCTTC. This chain links TRBV5-4 with TRBJ1-2, with unresolved D. The CDR3 consists of 14 residues. Trimming removed 4 bases from V and 2 bases from J, with 12 bases in between. Per the germline V gene, CDR1 is SGHNT and CDR2 is YYREEE (reference sequence).

The V gene is TRBV20-1, the J gene TRBJ1-1; D ambiguous. The CDR3 is made up of 11 amino acids. Trimming pared 2 bases from V and 8 bases from J, leaving 9 bases between. Looked up from germline, CDR1 is DFQATT and CDR2 is SNEGSKA (reference sequence). CDR3 coding DNA: TGCAGTGCTAGACAAACAGAGGAAGCTTTCTTT. Protein product: CSARQTEEAFF.

This chain links TRBV28 with TRBJ2-2; TRBD2 might be the D (5 bases). CDR1 and CDR2 from the germline V gene are MDHEN and SYDVKM. V lost 6 bases, J lost 2 bases, and 13 bases lay in between. CDR3 length: 15 residues. CDR3 in DNA: TGTGCCAGCAGATTTCGGGATTTTAACACCGGGGAGCTGTTTTTT. Translating it yields CASRFRDFNTGELFF.

This clonotype showed up just a few times. The rearrangement joins TRBV7-6 to TRBJ2-2, with no clear D. Germline V CDR1 and CDR2: SGHVS, FNYEAQ. The CDR3 runs 13 residues. Deletions cut 4 bases from V and 4 bases from J, with 7 bases between. DNA of the CDR3: TGTGCCAGCAGCTCTCGAGGCACCGGGGAGCTGTTTTTT. Translated: CASSSRGTGELFF. The full variable domain, completed using reference TRBV7-6 and TRBJ2-2, is GAGVSQSPRYKVTKRGQDVALRCDPISGHVSLYWYRQALGQGPEFLTYFNYEAQQDKSGLPNDRFSAERPEGSISTLTIQRTEQRDSAMYRCASSSRGTGELFFGEGSRLTVL.

This clonotype was observed many times. The V call is TRBV28, the J call TRBJ2-5; possibly TRBD1 for D (5 bases). The CDR3 length is 13 residues. V lost 5 bases and J lost 5, with 12 bases in between. Germline V CDR1 and CDR2: MDHEN, SYDVKM. CDR3 region: CASSQGVRETQYF. The CDR3 nucleotides are TGTGCCAGCAGTCAAGGGGTCCGGGAGACCCAGTACTTC.

This clonotype was detected many times. The chain uses TRBV30 and TRBJ2-5; 9 bases agree with TRBD2. The CDR3 extends over 12 amino acids. The V gene end was trimmed by 1 base and the J gene end by 8 bases; junction bases not matched to a gene: 2. CDR1 is GTSNPN, CDR2 SVGIG, per germline (reference sequence). The DNA of the CDR3 is TGTGCCTGGAGTGCAGCGGGGGGCACCCAGTACTTC. This codes for CAWSAAGGTQYF. Supplemented by reference TRBV30 and TRBJ2-5, the full variable domain reads SQTIHQWPATLVQPVGSPLSLECTVEGTSNPNLYWYRQAAGRGLQLLFYSVGIGQISSEVPQNLSASRPQDRQFILSSKKLLLSDSGFYLCAWSAAGGTQYFGPGTRLLVL.

The V gene is TRBV5-1, the J gene TRBJ2-7, with D hard to call. In germline, CDR1 is SGHRS, CDR2 YFSETQ. The length of the CDR3 is 14 residues. Trimming stripped 0 bases from V and 3 bases from J, with 10 bases between. The CDR3: CASSLDGLNYEQYF. The CDR3 DNA sequence: TGCGCCAGCAGCTTGGACGGCCTTAACTACGAGCAGTACTTC.

This clonotype occurred once. The chain recombines TRBV3-1 with TRBJ2-2; 13 nucleotides match TRBD2. The CDR3 consists of 18 residues. CDR1 is LGHDT and CDR2 is YNNKEL in the germline V gene (reference sequence). J lost 4 bases, V lost 3 bases, and 8 bases had no gene match. CDR3 nucleotides: TGTGCCAGCAGCCACGTGACTAGCGGGAGGTTCCTCACCGGGGAGCTGTTTTTT. It specifies CASSHVTSGRFLTGELFF.

The chain has TRBV7-6 and TRBJ2-3, with TRBD2 identical over 10 bases. Germline V CDR1 and CDR2: SGHVS, FNYEAQ. The CDR3 totals 17 residues. V shed 2 bases, J shed 0 bases, and the junction held 5 bases outside the gene matches. CDR3 region: CASSLRSGRASTDTQYF. The DNA of the CDR3 is TGTGCCAGCAGCTTAAGAAGCGGGAGGGCTAGCACAGATACGCAGTATTTT.

V is TRBV28 and J is TRBJ2-5, with 10 bases lining up with TRBD2. Losses at the gene ends were 6 bases for V and 5 bases for J; bases not matched to a gene: 15. Germline values: CDR1 MDHEN, CDR2 SYDVKM. The CDR3 consists of 17 residues. The DNA of the CDR3 is TGTGCCAGCAGCTCGAACACGGGACTAGCGAGGACCGAGACCCAGTACTTC. It codes for CASSSNTGLARTETQYF.

The sample holds a few counts of this clonotype. The DNA of the CDR3 is TGTGCCTGGAGTTACCGGGACGGTGGCAATCAGCCCCAGCATTTT. It specifies CAWSYRDGGNQPQHF. This chain joins TRBV30 and TRBJ1-5, with TRBD1 as a possible D gene (5 bases). CDR1 and CDR2 (germline): GTSNPN, SVGIG (reference sequence). CDR3 size: 15 residues. V lost 2 bases to trimming and J lost 2 bases, with 13 bases between them.

This clonotype was counted a few times. V and J are TRBV12-3 or TRBV12-4 and TRBJ2-7; D could derive from TRBD1 or TRBD2 (5 bases each). V was trimmed by 3 bases and J by 5 bases, leaving 11 bases between them. CDR3 size: 13 residues. The CDR3 DNA is TGTGCCAGCAGTTTGAGAGGGACCGACGAGCAGTACTTC. Protein product: CASSLRGTDEQYF.

This clonotype was detected a few times. This chain joins TRBV18 and TRBJ2-5, with 7 bases identical to TRBD1. This CDR3 has 14 amino acids. Germline loops: CDR1 KGHSH, CDR2 LQKENI. The trim removed 3 bases at V and 0 bases at J, leaving 1 base unmatched. In DNA form, the CDR3 reads TGTGCCAGCTCACCGGACAGGTACCAAGAGACCCAGTACTTC. Encoded protein: CASSPDRYQETQYF.

This chain connects TRBV3-1 to TRBJ1-5; the match to TRBD1 covers 8 bases. Germline trimming cut 3 bases from V and 5 bases from J; bases unmatched to any gene: 3. The germline V gene has CDR1 LGHDT and CDR2 YNNKEL (reference sequence). The CDR3 is made up of 14 amino acids. CDR3 loop: CASSQMTGDQPQHF. The CDR3 DNA reads TGTGCCAGCAGCCAGATGACAGGGGATCAGCCCCAGCATTTT.

Comments on this clonotype: Because the CDR3 is missing its conserved closing phenylalanine or tryptophan, this is likely a read error. The J gene is TRBJ2-7, the V gene TRBV28, with 8 bases matching TRBD1. Germline CDR1 is MDHEN and CDR2 is SYDVKM. V shed 3 bases and J 2 bases; nucleotides not matched to a gene: 9. This CDR3 spans 16 amino acids. The CDR3 sequence: CASSFLPGQVTYEQYL. In DNA form, the CDR3 reads TGTGCCAGCAGTTTCTTACCGGGACAGGTAACCTACGAGCAGTACCTC.